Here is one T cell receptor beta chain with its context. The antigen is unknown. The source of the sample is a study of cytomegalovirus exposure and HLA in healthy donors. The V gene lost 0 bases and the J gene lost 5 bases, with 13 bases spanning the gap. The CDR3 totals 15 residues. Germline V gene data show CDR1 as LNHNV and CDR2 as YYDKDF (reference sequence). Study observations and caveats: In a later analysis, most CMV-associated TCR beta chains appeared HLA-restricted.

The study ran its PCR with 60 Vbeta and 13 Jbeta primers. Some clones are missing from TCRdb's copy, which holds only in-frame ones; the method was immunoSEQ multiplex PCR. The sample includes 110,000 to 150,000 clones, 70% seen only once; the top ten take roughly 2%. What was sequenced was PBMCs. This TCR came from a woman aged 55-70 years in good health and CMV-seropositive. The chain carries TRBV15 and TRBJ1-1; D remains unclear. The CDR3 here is CATSRDRTRGTEAFF. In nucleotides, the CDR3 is TGTGCCACCAGCAGAGACCGGACTCGAGGGACTGAAGCTTTCTTT.